This T cell receptor (beta chain) was observed in a study of regulatory T cells in long-lasting Graves disease. Across the whole study: Under 3 months of antithyroid drugs had been taken by newly diagnosed Graves' patients.

CDR3-region Arm-PCR and iRepertoire HTBI primers produced the TCR beta libraries. TCRdb processed the multiplex PCR reads anew with MiXCR; each CDR3 protein has one entry. The sample holds roughly 420,000 distinct CDR3 sequences, about 15% seen once. V gave up 3 bases and J gave up 8 bases, with 14 bases separating them. Germline V gives CDR1 MDHEN, CDR2 SYDVKM. The CDR3 contains 15 residues. Concerning this clonotype itself: This clone may be a read error of a much larger clone one base away.

Documented time point: newly diagnosed GD, antithyroid drugs for less than 3 months. The TCR library was made from RNA that had been extracted from PBMCs in TRIzol. This sample also appeared in a second study, on T cells in Graves' hyperthyroidism and ophthalmopathy. Turning to that study: Each diagnosis drew on symptoms, thyroxine, TRAb, thyroid ultrasound and orbital computed tomography findings.

The gene calls are TRBV28 and TRBJ1-6; D not certain. This sequence originates from a woman younger than 45 with Graves disease. The input for sequencing was peripheral blood mononuclear cells (PBMCs), taken at new diagnosis, from a patient treated with antithyroid drugs. The chain's CDR3 is CASSFMARNDSPLHF. The CDR3 region has the DNA TGTGCCAGCAGTTTTATGGCCAGGAACGATTCACCCCTCCACTTT.